The clone carrying this T cell receptor beta chain has only a few counts. These data belong to a study of molecular identifiers for immune sequencing clone quantification. TCRdb processed the PCR reads anew with MiXCR; each CDR3 protein has one entry. This sample has 100,000 or so distinct CDR3 sequences, with about 21% found just once. This CDR3 contains 14 residues. With V trimmed by 10 bases and J by 4 bases, 6 bases remained unmatched. The clonotype comes from a human donor in good health. Some libraries in this study had Jurkat cell RNA spiked in. The sequenced sample consisted of naive CD8+ T cells from blood, with Jurkat cell RNA spiked in. Documented subset: FACS-sorted CD8+CD4-CCR7+CD45RA+ naive T cells. This rearrangement joins TRBV12-3 or TRBV12-4 to TRBJ2-1; 11 bases fit TRBD2. DNA for the CDR3: TGTGCCAACTCGACTAGCGGGGTTTACAATGAGCAGTTCTTC. The encoded protein is CANSTSGVYNEQFF.